What follows are 18 T cell receptor beta chains derived from one specimen sequenced in a study of shared clonotypes between healthy human individuals. Produced via immunoSEQ multiplex PCR; TCRdb's table is partial and in-frame only. Counted here are some 2,500,000 clones, 85% to 95% occurring once; the ten biggest clones make up around 0.35%. The specimen was naive CD4+ T cells from PBMCs. Indicated subset: CD45RA+ positively selected. The receptors shown here come from a man between 18 and 29 years old in good health. Some clones in this sample may be carry-over from other donors' samples.

The chain combines TRBV7-2 with TRBJ1-4, with D unresolved. This CDR3 comprises 14 residues. The germline V gene has CDR1 SGHTA and CDR2 FQGNSA. V lost 0 bases, J lost 6 bases, and 8 bases lay in between. For the CDR3, the DNA is TGTGCCAGCAGCTTAGCGTCCGGTTATGAAAAACTGTTTTTT. Protein product: CASSLASGYEKLFF.

The rearrangement links TRBV2 to TRBJ1-1; a weak D match, TRBD1 (6 bases). Germline V CDR1 and CDR2: SNHLY, FYNNEI. This CDR3 contains 13 residues. Trimming stripped 1 base from V and 7 bases from J, with 10 bases between. The CDR3 DNA reads TGTGCCAGCAGTGAAGTCGGGGGGCTTGAAGCTTTCTTT. It specifies CASSEVGGLEAFF.

The V gene is TRBV5-1, the J gene TRBJ2-1; 7 nucleotides align to TRBD2. The junction had 12 bases not matched to a gene; V was cut back by 4 bases and J by 5 bases. Per the germline V gene, CDR1 is SGHRS and CDR2 is YFSETQ. This CDR3 comprises 16 residues. The CDR3 sequence: CASSQPLAGAHNEQFF. As DNA, the CDR3 is TGCGCCAGCAGCCAACCTTTGGCGGGAGCTCACAATGAGCAGTTCTTC.

This chain joins TRBV18 and TRBJ2-3; D is unclear. This CDR3 comprises 16 residues. The ends were cut back, 1 base at V and 1 base at J, with 12 bases in the middle. CDR1 KGHSH and CDR2 LQKENI come from the germline V gene. The CDR3 DNA reads TGTGCCAGCTCACCACAAGTTTCGCCCGGCACAGATACGCAGTATTTT. It specifies CASSPQVSPGTDTQYF.

The rearrangement joins TRBV9 to TRBJ1-4; TRBD1 matches at 7 bases. The CDR3 is 13 residues long. Germline V CDR1 and CDR2: SGDLS, YYNGEE. J lost 10 bases, V lost 4 bases, and 7 bases had no gene match. The DNA for the CDR3 is TGTGCCAGCAGCCTCCAGGGGGTTGGAAAACTGTTTTTT. It is translated as CASSLQGVGKLFF.

V gene TRBV5-1 combines with J gene TRBJ2-7; TRBD1 matches at 9 bases. The V and J ends lost 0 bases and 6 bases, in that order; junction bases with no gene match: 13. Per the germline V gene, CDR1 is SGHRS and CDR2 is YFSETQ. This CDR3 contains 17 residues. In DNA form, the CDR3 reads TGCGCCAGCAGCTTGGGGATCCGGGACAGGGTTTTATTCGAGCAGTACTTC. Amino acid sequence: CASSLGIRDRVLFEQYF. Variable domain in full (rest from reference TRBV5-1 and TRBJ2-7): KAGVTQTPRYLIKTRGQQVTLSCSPISGHRSVSWYQQTPGQGLQFLFEYFSETQRNKGNFPGRFSGRQFSNSRSEMNVSTLELGDSALYLCASSLGIRDRVLFEQYFGPGTRLTVT.

This chain connects TRBV7-6 to TRBJ1-2; no definite D call. Trimming left V 2 bases short and J 4 bases short, with 8 bases between. Germline values: CDR1 SGHVS, CDR2 FNYEAQ. This CDR3 spans 13 amino acids. CDR3 loop: CASSLNAGYGYTF. The DNA of the CDR3 is TGTGCCAGCAGCTTAAATGCCGGCTATGGCTACACCTTC.

The J gene is TRBJ1-1, the V gene TRBV7-2; TRBD1 might be the D (6 bases). The CDR3 is 15 residues long. Trimming removed 0 bases at V and 11 bases at J, with 19 bases between. CDR1 and CDR2 (germline): SGHTA, FQGNSA. The CDR3 sequence: CASSLAETPTRGAFF. In DNA, the CDR3 is TGTGCCAGCAGCTTAGCGGAAACGCCGACGAGGGGGGCTTTCTTT.

This chain links TRBV27 with TRBJ1-5; D not resolved. Trimming left V 3 bases short and J 0 bases short, with 9 bases between. The CDR3 loop spans 15 amino acids. Per germline, CDR1 MNHEY and CDR2 SMNVEV (reference sequence). This CDR3 is CASSLSWISNQPQHF. CDR3 sequence (DNA): TGTGCCAGCAGTTTGAGCTGGATTAGCAATCAGCCCCAGCATTTT.

This clone appeared a few times. The chain employs TRBV18 and TRBJ1-5; 7 bases agree with TRBD1. Germline CDR1 and CDR2: KGHSH and LQKENI. V was clipped by 6 bases and J by 7 bases; unmatched bases: 9. The CDR3 has 14 residues. The CDR3 DNA reads as TGTGCCAGCTCCCCAACAGGGGATGGACAGCCCCAGCATTTT. Its protein product is CASSPTGDGQPQHF.

The gene calls are TRBV4-3 and TRBJ1-6; D not certain. The CDR3 runs to 14 residues. The V and J ends lost 3 bases and 12 bases respectively, with 15 bases between them. CDR1 is LGHNA, CDR2 YSLEER, per germline. DNA of the CDR3: TGCGCCAGCAGCCAGTCATTCGGGGAATTACCCCTCCACTTT. Its translation is CASSQSFGELPLHF.

The rearrangement uses TRBV27 and TRBJ2-1; 7 nucleotides agree with TRBD1. This CDR3 has 16 residues. CDR1 and CDR2 from the germline V gene are MNHEY and SMNVEV (reference sequence). With 5 bases clipped from V and 1 base from J, the junction kept 8 bases outside the gene matches. The CDR3 region is CASSAQGGTSYNEQFF. The CDR3 DNA follows: TGTGCCAGCAGTGCCCAAGGGGGCACGTCCTACAATGAGCAGTTCTTC.

This chain links TRBV7-9 with TRBJ1-2, with 8 bases identical to TRBD1. V was clipped by 1 base and J by 0 bases; unmatched bases: 4. CDR1 and CDR2 (germline): SEHNR, FQNEAQ (reference sequence). CDR3 length equals 16 residues. CDR3 sequence: CASSLVQGATNYGYTF. The CDR3 DNA follows: TGTGCCAGCAGCTTAGTTCAGGGGGCCACTAACTATGGCTACACCTTC.

The CDR3 is CASSPYGVYSNQPQHF. The DNA of the CDR3 is TGTGCCAGCTCACCATATGGAGTTTATAGCAATCAGCCCCAGCATTTT. V gene TRBV18 combines with J gene TRBJ1-5; no reliable D call. The germline V gene encodes CDR1 KGHSH and CDR2 LQKENI. The CDR3 covers 16 residues. V was trimmed by 2 bases and J by 0 bases, leaving 11 bases between them.

V and J are TRBV29-1 and TRBJ1-4; 8 bases are a match to TRBD1. The CDR3 is made up of 16 amino acids. V was pared by 6 bases and J by 3 bases, with 12 bases of the junction left unmatched. The V gene's germline CDR1 is SQVTM and CDR2 ANQGSEA. The CDR3 is CSVEKSGTGPNEKLFF. The CDR3 DNA follows: TGCAGCGTGGAAAAGTCCGGGACAGGACCTAATGAAAAACTGTTTTTT. Full variable domain (missing parts from reference TRBV29-1 and TRBJ1-4): SAVISQKPSRDICQRGTSLTIQCQVDSQVTMMFWYRQQPGQSLTLIATANQGSEATYESGFVIDKFPISRPNLTFSTLTVSNMSPEDSSIYLCSVEKSGTGPNEKLFFGSGTQLSVL.

The genes are TRBV5-4 and TRBJ2-3, with no clear D. Germline assignment: CDR1 SGHNT and CDR2 YYREEE (reference sequence). V shed 2 bases and J shed 0 bases, with 10 bases lying between them. The CDR3 covers 15 residues. In DNA, the CDR3 is TGTGCCAGCAGCTTTCAAACTTCGAGCACAGATACGCAGTATTTT. Amino acid sequence: CASSFQTSSTDTQYF.

The chain couples TRBV6-4 to TRBJ2-3; 7 bases are shared with TRBD2. The germline V gene encodes CDR1 MRHNA and CDR2 SNTAGT. The CDR3 is made up of 14 amino acids. V dropped 6 bases and J dropped 0; count of bases not matched to a gene: 3. The CDR3 protein is CASRREFSTDTQYF. CDR3 nucleotides: TGTGCCAGCAGGCGGGAGTTCAGCACAGATACGCAGTATTTT.

J is TRBJ1-5 and V is TRBV2, with D unresolved. Germline values: CDR1 SNHLY, CDR2 FYNNEI. This CDR3 region has 15 residues. V was cut by 7 bases and J by 1 base, with 14 bases left in between. The CDR3 protein is CASTHRDLSNQPQHF. The CDR3 DNA sequence: TGTGCCAGCACTCACCGAGACCTCAGCAATCAGCCCCAGCATTTT.